This record looks at one T cell receptor (beta chain) sequence and its context. The entry originates in a study of blood T cell repertoires in COVID-19. Study context: Samples taken during acute and convalescent COVID-19 were collected in the United States, Italy and Spain. The analysed material was cDNA or gDNA that came from T cells, B-cell-depleted T cells, or PBMCs.

The length of the CDR3 is 14 residues. The V and J ends lost 4 bases and 3 bases respectively, with 13 bases between them. Germline values: CDR1 LGHDT, CDR2 YNNKEL (reference sequence). Original processing notes: Estimation of nucleated cell counts relied on the amplification of reference gene primers. This table comes from immunoSEQ multiplex PCR, and its TCRdb copy is limited to in-frame clones, with some not included. V and J calls and clone size come straight from that table; D and trimming were deduced from the DNA. The table has roughly 220,000 clones, 80% to 90% seen once. The chain uses TRBV3-1 (or the pseudogene TRBV3-2) and TRBJ2-7; D not resolved. The source is a man in his thirties or forties with active or convalescent COVID-19. Sequenced input: peripheral blood. The CDR3 reads CASSPYGRYYEQYF. The CDR3 nucleotides are TGTGCCAGCAGCCCGTACGGCAGGTACTACGAGCAGTACTTC.